Listed below are T cell receptor beta chains from one sample, sequenced in a study of blood T cell repertoires in COVID-19. Produced via immunoSEQ multiplex PCR; TCRdb's table is partial and in-frame only. Altogether around 250,000 clones are present, roughly 91% being singletons, with the ten largest covering 4.1%. Material: PBMCs or T cells enriched from blood (not recorded which). The receptors derive from a woman in her twenties or thirties who had recovered from COVID-19. The CDR3 runs from the conserved cysteine through the conserved F or W. The D gene is left open where the match is weak. Not every row has a clone size; where given, it reads once, few, many or a size class.

clone size,J gene,V gene,D gene,CDR3 DNA,CDR3 protein
NA,TRBJ2-2,TRBV5-4,NA,TGTGCCAGCAGTTACAGGAACACCGGGGAGCTGTTTTTT,CASSYRNTGELFF
NA,TRBJ1-1,TRBV4-2,NA,TGTGCCAGCAGCCCGTCACGGTCGAACACTGAAGCTTTCTTT,CASSPSRSNTEAFF
NA,TRBJ1-5,TRBV3-1/TRBV3-2,NA,TGTGCCAGCAGCCAAGAGAGGCCGCCGGGGCAGCCCCAGCATTTT,CASSQERPPGQPQHF
NA,TRBJ2-2,TRBV27,NA,TGTGCCAGCAGTCCAACCACAAGGAGTCGGGCCGGGGAGCTGTTTTTT,CASSPTTRSRAGELFF
NA,TRBJ1-1,TRBV7-8,TRBD1,TGTGCCAGCAGCTCGACAGGGGGATCGAACACTGAAGCTTTCTTT,CASSSTGGSNTEAFF
NA,TRBJ2-1,TRBV7-2,NA,TGTGCCAGCAGCTCTAGGGGGGCGGGGGCGAGTAGCTCCTACAATGAGCAGTTCTTC,CASSSRGAGASSSYNEQFF
NA,TRBJ2-1,TRBV10-3,TRBD1,TGTGCCATCAGTGGGACAGGGTGGTTCGATGAGCAGTTCTTC,CAISGTGWFDEQFF
NA,TRBJ2-1,TRBV2,NA,TGTGCCAGCAGTGTTAACGGTTACAATGAGCAGTTCTTC,CASSVNGYNEQFF
NA,TRBJ1-1,TRBV7-9,NA,TGTGCCAGCAGCCTCACAGGGAACACTGAAGCTTTCTTT,CASSLTGNTEAFF
NA,TRBJ1-3,TRBV3-1/TRBV3-2,NA,TGTGCCAGCAGCGAAACAGGGCGCGGAAACACCATATATTTT,CASSETGRGNTIYF
NA,TRBJ1-2,TRBV28,NA,TGTGCCAGCACCGACGAAGGCGGGCTCTATGGCTACACCTTC,CASTDEGGLYGYTF
NA,TRBJ2-7,TRBV7-8,NA,TGTGCCAGCAGCTCTTTTCCAGCGAGCTCCTACGAGCAGTACTTC,CASSSFPASSYEQYF
NA,TRBJ2-1,TRBV4-2,TRBD2,TGTGCCAGCAGCCTGACTAGCGGGAGGAAGGATGAGCAGTTCTTC,CASSLTSGRKDEQFF
NA,TRBJ1-1,TRBV28,NA,TGTGCCAGCAGTTTGGCGGGGGGACGGGCGGTAGACACTGAAGCTTTCTTT,CASSLAGGRAVDTEAFF
many,TRBJ2-1,TRBV7-9,TRBD2,TGTGCCAGCAGACCCGCGGGAGAGGGTAATGAGCAGTTCTTC,CASRPAGEGNEQFF
NA,TRBJ1-3,TRBV5-6,NA,TGTGCCAGCAGCTTGGTCGGGGTAGGACTGGACACCATATATTTT,CASSLVGVGLDTIYF
NA,TRBJ1-2,TRBV25-1,TRBD1,TGTGCCAGCAGTCCGGGACAGGGCTATGGCTACACCTTC,CASSPGQGYGYTF
NA,TRBJ1-1,TRBV7-2,TRBD1,TGTGCCAGCAGGATGGGACAGGGGGCTATGAACACTGAAGCTTTCTTT,CASRMGQGAMNTEAFF
NA,TRBJ2-5,TRBV15,TRBD1,TGTGCCACCAGCCAACAGGGGGCTGAGACCCAGTACTTC,CATSQQGAETQYF
NA,TRBJ2-1,TRBV2,NA,TGTGCCAGCTCCTGGGGGGACAATGAGCAGTTCTTC,CASSWGDNEQFF
NA,TRBJ2-2,TRBV9,TRBD1,TGTGCCAGCAGCGCCCCAGGGACAGGGGCCACCGGGGAGCTGTTTTTT,CASSAPGTGATGELFF
NA,TRBJ1-1,TRBV28,TRBD1,TGTGCCAGCAGTTGGGGGACAGGGGCTCGCGGGAACACTGAAGCTTTCTTT,CASSWGTGARGNTEAFF
NA,TRBJ2-3,TRBV28,NA,TGTGCCAGCAGCCACCTCCCCACAGGGTTTGACACAGATACGCAGTATTTT,CASSHLPTGFDTDTQYF
NA,TRBJ2-7,TRBV30,NA,TGTGCCTGGAGTGTAACAGGCGAGCAGTACTTC,CAWSVTGEQYF
NA,TRBJ1-6,TRBV5-1,TRBD1,TGCGCCAGCAGCTTGGGACAGGGGGCGAATTCACCCCTCCACTTT,CASSLGQGANSPLHF
NA,TRBJ2-2,TRBV30,TRBD2,TGTGCCTGGAGTCGGACTAGCGGAGACACCGGGGAGCTGTTTTTT,CAWSRTSGDTGELFF
NA,TRBJ1-1,TRBV7-9,NA,TGTGCCAGCAGCTTAGTCGACTATCAGGCTTTCTTT,CASSLVDYQAFF
NA,TRBJ1-2,TRBV24-1,NA,TGTGCCACCAGTGATCCTCGAGTGGACTATGGCTACACCTTC,CATSDPRVDYGYTF
NA,TRBJ1-1,TRBV30,NA,TGTGCCTGGAACCAAGTAAGAGCTGAAGCTTTCTTT,CAWNQVRAEAFF
NA,TRBJ2-7,TRBV28,TRBD1,TGTGCCAGCACCTGGACAGGGGTATTGGACGAGCAGTACTTC,CASTWTGVLDEQYF
NA,TRBJ1-1,TRBV9,NA,TGTGCCAGCAGCGTGGGACAACAAGGTGAAGCTTTCTTT,CASSVGQQGEAFF
once,TRBJ1-1,TRBV27,TRBD1,TGTGCCAGCAGTTCCACGACAGGGGGCGTCGTCACTGAAGCTTTCTTT,CASSSTTGGVVTEAFF
NA,TRBJ1-3,TRBV18,NA,TGTGCCAGCTCACCACGGGGAGGGGGCTCTGGAAACACCATATATTTT,CASSPRGGGSGNTIYF
NA,TRBJ2-5,TRBV27,TRBD1,TGTGCCAGCAGCAAGAATGACAGGGGGTTCCAAGAGACCCAGTACTTC,CASSKNDRGFQETQYF
NA,TRBJ2-7,TRBV9,NA,TGTGCCAGCAGCGTAGACCCCGGCAGGGACGAGCAGTACTTC,CASSVDPGRDEQYF